This TCR beta chain was obtained from a study of blood T cell repertoires in COVID-19. The CDR3 spans 17 residues. Germline assignment: CDR1 SGDLS and CDR2 YYNGEE. J gave up 5 bases and V 0 bases, and 10 bases lay outside the gene matches. In the authors' methods: Quantification of nucleated cells was approximated via reference gene primer amplification. Assay used: immunoSEQ multiplex PCR; TCRdb lists only in-frame clones, some missing. From that table come the V and J calls and clone size; the DNA was used to work out D and trimming. The sample lists 55,000 to 60,000 clones; 70% to 90% were seen once.

Sequencing input: peripheral blood. This chain links TRBV9 with TRBJ2-5; 10 nucleotides line up with TRBD1. The receptor was derived from a man aged 35-49 years with active COVID-19. The CDR3 nucleotides are TGTGCCAGCAGCGTAGCTTCCGGACAGGGGGGCGCGGAGACCCAGTACTTC. It specifies CASSVASGQGGAETQYF.